The clone carrying this TCR beta chain has ten or more counts. Its specificity is not known. Trimming took 3 bases from V and 0 from J, leaving 9 bases between them. This CDR3 has 15 residues. TCRdb itself ran the 5' RACE reads through MiXCR, one entry per CDR3 protein. This table holds 420,000 or so distinct CDR3 sequences, roughly 18% found once. This record belongs to a study of identical twins. Study results and caveats: Within twin pairs, the out-of-frame alpha sequences they shared showed excess low generation probability.

This clonotype originated in a man aged 50-59 years in good health. The rearrangement uses TRBV12-3 or TRBV12-4 and TRBJ1-3; D gene uncertain. Sequencing used naive T cells sorted from blood. The CDR3 sequence is CASSFPKFSGNTIYF. CDR3 sequence (DNA): TGTGCCAGCAGTTTTCCCAAGTTCTCTGGAAACACCATATATTTT.